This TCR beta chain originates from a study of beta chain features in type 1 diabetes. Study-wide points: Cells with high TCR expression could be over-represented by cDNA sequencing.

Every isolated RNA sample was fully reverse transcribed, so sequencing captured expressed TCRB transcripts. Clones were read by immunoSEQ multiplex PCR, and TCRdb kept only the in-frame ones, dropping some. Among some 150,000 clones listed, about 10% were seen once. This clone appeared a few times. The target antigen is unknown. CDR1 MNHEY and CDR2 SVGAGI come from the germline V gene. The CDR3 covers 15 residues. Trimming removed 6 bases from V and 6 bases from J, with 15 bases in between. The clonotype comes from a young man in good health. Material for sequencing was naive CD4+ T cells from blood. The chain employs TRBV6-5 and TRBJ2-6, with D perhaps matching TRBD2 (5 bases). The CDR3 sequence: CASRAGVLVANVLTF. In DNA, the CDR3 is TGTGCCAGCAGGGCCGGGGTCCTGGTGGCCAACGTCCTGACTTTC.